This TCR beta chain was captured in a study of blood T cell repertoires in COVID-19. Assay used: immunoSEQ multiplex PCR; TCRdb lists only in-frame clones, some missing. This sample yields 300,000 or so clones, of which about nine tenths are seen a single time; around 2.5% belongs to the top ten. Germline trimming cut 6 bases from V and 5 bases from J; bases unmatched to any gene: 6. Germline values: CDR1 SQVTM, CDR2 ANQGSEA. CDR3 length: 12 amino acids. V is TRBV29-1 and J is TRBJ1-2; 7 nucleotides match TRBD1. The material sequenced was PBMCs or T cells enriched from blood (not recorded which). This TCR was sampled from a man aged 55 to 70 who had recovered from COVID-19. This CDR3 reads CSVLTGRYGYTF. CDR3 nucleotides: TGCAGCGTACTGACAGGGAGATATGGCTACACCTTC.